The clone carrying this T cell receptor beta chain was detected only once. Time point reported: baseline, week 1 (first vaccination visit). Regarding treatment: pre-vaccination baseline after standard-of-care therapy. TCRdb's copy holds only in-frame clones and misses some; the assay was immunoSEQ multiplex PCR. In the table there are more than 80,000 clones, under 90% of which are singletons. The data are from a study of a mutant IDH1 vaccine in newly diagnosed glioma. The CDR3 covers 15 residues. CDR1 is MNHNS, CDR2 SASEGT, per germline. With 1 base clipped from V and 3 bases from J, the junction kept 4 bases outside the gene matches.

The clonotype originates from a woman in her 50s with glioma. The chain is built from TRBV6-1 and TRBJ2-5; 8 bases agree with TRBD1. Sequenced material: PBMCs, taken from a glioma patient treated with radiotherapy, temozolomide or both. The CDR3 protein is CASSEGTGWEETQYF. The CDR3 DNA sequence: TGTGCCAGCAGTGAAGGGACAGGGTGGGAAGAGACCCAGTACTTC.